This T cell receptor beta chain appears in the sequencing data of a study of chronic HIV infection and antiretroviral therapy. Only a few counts were recorded for this clonotype. TCRdb analysed the 5' RACE reads with MiXCR anew, one entry per CDR3 protein. Of some 46,000 distinct CDR3 sequences in the sample, approximately 20% were seen once. CDR1 is MNHNS, CDR2 SASEGT, per germline. V lost 6 bases and J lost 1; bases outside the gene matches: 8. CDR3 length equals 16 residues. The sequence was obtained from an adult who had HIV and had not received antiretroviral therapy, or was an uninfected healthy control (not recorded which). Sequenced: peripheral blood. The V call is TRBV6-1, the J call TRBJ1-3; TRBD1 matches at 8 bases. The chain's CDR3 is CASSGQGVQSGNTIYF. The CDR3 DNA reads as TGTGCCAGCAGCGGACAGGGTGTCCAATCTGGAAACACCATATATTTT.